This T cell receptor (beta chain) derives from a study of control samples from healthy donors and cancer patients. This clone occurred once. Trimming took off 6 bases at V and 0 bases at J, with 8 bases between the two ends. The CDR3 is 13 residues long. TCRdb's copy holds only in-frame clones and misses some; the assay was immunoSEQ multiplex PCR. Seen here are 110,000 or so clones, 90% observed once, and the top ten hold roughly 4.5%. The gene calls are TRBV12-3 or TRBV12-4 and TRBJ2-5, with D possibly being TRBD1 (5 bases). Sequenced: blood. The TCR comes from a human donor in good health. The donor label of this sample is uncertain. CDR3 protein: CASRRQYQETQYF. As DNA, the CDR3 is TGTGCCAGCAGAAGACAGTACCAAGAGACCCAGTACTTC.